What follows are 21 T cell receptor beta chains derived from one specimen sequenced in a study of T-cell reconstitution after alpha-beta-depleted transplantation in children. During its preparation, the TCRbeta library received unique molecular identifiers. TCRdb analysed the PCR reads with MiXCR anew, one entry per CDR3 protein. This table holds 450,000 to 550,000 distinct CDR3 sequences, about 10% found once. The sample consisted of PBMCs, mostly from graft donor cells, taken 180 days after TCRalphabeta/CD19-depleted stem cell transplant. The receptors stem from a female patient younger than 10 who had a stem cell transplant for aplastic anemia, so the T cells may come from the graft donor.

In its sample, this clonotype was seen a few times. The rearrangement joins TRBV28 to TRBJ1-4; no reliable D call. The CDR3 totals 12 residues. The germline V gene has CDR1 MDHEN and CDR2 SYDVKM. The V gene lost 7 bases and the J gene lost 5 bases, with 8 bases spanning the gap. CDR3 DNA: TGTGCCAGCAAGGCTCTGAATGAAAAACTGTTTTTT. Its translation: CASKALNEKLFF.

The chain is built from TRBV12-3 or TRBV12-4 and TRBJ1-2; D is ambiguous. V was pared by 5 bases and J by 0 bases, with 16 bases between. There are 16 residues in the CDR3. The CDR3 DNA follows: TGTGCCAGCAGTCCTCGGGGAAGACAAGCTAACTATGGCTACACCTTC. Protein product: CASSPRGRQANYGYTF.

This clonotype was seen more than once but under ten times. The chain combines TRBV4-3 with TRBJ2-7; D might be TRBD1 or TRBD2, each matching 5 bases. The V gene's germline CDR1 is LGHNA and CDR2 YSLEER. This CDR3 spans 17 amino acids. The V and J ends lost 1 base and 5 bases respectively, with 21 bases between them. The CDR3 is CASSQARIAPSRDEQYF. CDR3 bases: TGCGCCAGCAGCCAAGCCCGTATTGCCCCTAGCAGGGACGAGCAGTACTTC.

The chain recombines TRBV28 with TRBJ1-4; TRBD1 is a possible D gene (6 bases). V lost 6 bases to trimming and J lost 3 bases, with 17 bases between them. Per the germline V gene, CDR1 is MDHEN and CDR2 is SYDVKM. The CDR3 runs to 16 residues. The CDR3 region is CASRSPAGAPNEKLFF. The CDR3 DNA sequence: TGTGCCAGCAGGTCTCCGGCGGGGGCACCTAATGAAAAACTGTTTTTT.

This clonotype was recorded many times. The chain recombines TRBV28 with TRBJ2-7, with 10 bases that match TRBD1. This CDR3 contains 17 residues. J gave up 2 bases and V 4 bases, and 11 bases lay outside the gene matches. The germline gives CDR1 MDHEN, CDR2 SYDVKM. CDR3 sequence: CASSSPSLGQGAYEQYF. Written as DNA, the CDR3 is TGTGCCAGCAGTTCCCCTAGTCTCGGACAGGGGGCCTACGAGCAGTACTTC. Full variable domain (missing parts from reference TRBV28 and TRBJ2-7): DVKVTQSSRYLVKRTGEKVFLECVQDMDHENMFWYRQDPGLGLRLIYFSYDVKMKEKGDIPEGYSVSREKKERFSLILESASTNQTSMYLCASSSPSLGQGAYEQYFGPGTRLTVT.

The chain carries TRBV29-1 and TRBJ2-3; 7 bases are shared with TRBD2. V shed 2 bases, J shed 2 bases, and the junction held 1 base outside the gene matches. CDR3 length: 13 residues. Germline assignment: CDR1 SQVTM and CDR2 ANQGSEA. CDR3 in DNA: TGCAGCGTTGAAAGGGACTACACAGATACGCAGTATTTT. Translation gives CSVERDYTDTQYF.

This clonotype occurred many times. This rearrangement joins TRBV6-5 to TRBJ2-3; 7 nucleotides agree with TRBD1. The CDR3 consists of 14 residues. Germline values: CDR1 MNHEY, CDR2 SVGAGI. Trimming took 4 bases from V and 6 from J; bases not matched to a gene: 7. CDR3 sequence (DNA): TGTGCCAGCAGTTGGACAGGCCGGGCGGATACGCAGTATTTT. Its protein is CASSWTGRADTQYF.

The rearrangement joins TRBV19 to TRBJ2-1; 8 bases match TRBD2. The CDR3 covers 15 residues. V gave up 1 base and J gave up 8 bases; unmatched junction bases: 7. The germline CDR1 and CDR2 sequences are LNHDA and SQIVND (reference sequence). The CDR3 sequence: CASSIGSGSVDEQFF. CDR3 sequence (DNA): TGTGCCAGTAGTATAGGGAGCGGGAGTGTGGATGAGCAGTTCTTC.

This clonotype occurred many times. V is TRBV29-1 and J is TRBJ2-2; D is unclear. Germline CDR1 SQVTM, CDR2 ANQGSEA. V dropped 7 bases and J dropped 1 base, with 13 bases sitting between them. The CDR3 loop spans 14 amino acids. As DNA, the CDR3 is TGCAGCGGGTATATAGGGATGAACACCGGGGAGCTGTTTTTT. Its protein product is CSGYIGMNTGELFF.

This clonotype was seen a few times. This chain joins TRBV7-2 and TRBJ2-5, with D possibly TRBD2 on 6 matching bases. Germline V gene sequence: CDR1 SGHTA, CDR2 FQGNSA. With 5 bases removed from V and 4 bases from J, the gap between germline ends came to 20 bases. The CDR3 runs 16 residues. The CDR3 region is CASSVSGTSKGETQYF. The CDR3 DNA reads as TGTGCCAGCAGCGTATCCGGGACTTCGAAGGGAGAGACCCAGTACTTC.

The J gene is TRBJ2-1, the V gene TRBV11-2; TRBD2 matches at 12 bases. The CDR3 is made up of 18 amino acids. Germline V lookup: CDR1 SGHAT, CDR2 FQNNGV. The V segment lost 5 bases and the J segment 6 bases; nucleotides outside the gene matches: 14. In nucleotides, the CDR3 is TGTGCCAGCAGCCGGCCGGGGACTAGCGGGTGGTACAGCAATGAGCAGTTCTTC. Translated: CASSRPGTSGWYSNEQFF.

The gene calls are TRBV7-2 and TRBJ2-2, with D unresolved. This CDR3 is built from 14 residues. V was trimmed by 5 bases and J by 3 bases, leaving 10 bases between them. Germline-derived CDR1 and CDR2 are SGHTA and FQGNSA. As DNA, the CDR3 is TGTGCCAGCAGCCCTGTCGGGTACACCGGGGAGCTGTTTTTT. Its protein product is CASSPVGYTGELFF.

At least ten counts were recorded for this clonotype. This chain links TRBV4-1 with TRBJ2-5, with D perhaps matching TRBD1 or TRBD2 (6 bases each). The CDR3 is made up of 16 amino acids. V was shortened by 0 bases and J by 6 bases, with 17 bases between the two germline ends. Germline lookup yields CDR1 MGHRA and CDR2 YSYEKL. The CDR3 DNA reads TGCGCCAGCAGCCAAGATCCCGCGGGGTGGGGGCAGACCCAGTACTTC. Translated, it gives CASSQDPAGWGQTQYF.

This clonotype was detected ten times or more. V is TRBV7-2 and J is TRBJ2-7; D is perhaps TRBD2 (6 bases). The CDR3 runs to 11 residues. Deletions cut 10 bases from V and 7 bases from J, with 14 bases between. Germline CDR1 is SGHTA and CDR2 is FQGNSA. The CDR3 bases are TGTGCCACGGGATTGGGGAGGGAGCAGTACTTC. This encodes CATGLGREQYF.

This clonotype was detected only a few times. This chain joins TRBV5-1 and TRBJ1-2; tentatively, D is TRBD1 (5 bases). In germline, CDR1 is SGHRS, CDR2 YFSETQ. The length of the CDR3 is 15 residues. V lost 4 bases to trimming and J lost 8 bases, with 21 bases between them. Written as DNA, the CDR3 is TGCGCCAGCAGCGAGGAAGGGGATTCCCGCGTCGGCTACACCTTC. This translates into CASSEEGDSRVGYTF.

In DNA form, the CDR3 reads TGTGCCATCAACGAAGGGGACAGGGCTGTCACAGATACGCAGTATTTT. Amino acid sequence: CAINEGDRAVTDTQYF. This rearrangement joins TRBV10-3 to TRBJ2-3; 9 positions match TRBD1. The CDR3 covers 16 residues. Trimming cost V 7 bases and J 2 bases; bases outside gene matches: 10. CDR1 and CDR2 from the germline V gene are ENHRY and SYGVKD.

This clonotype was seen ten or more times. CDR3: CASSLDRRDIQYF. Here the CDR3 DNA reads TGTGCCAGCAGTTTGGACAGGCGAGACATTCAGTACTTC. The chain couples TRBV12-3 or TRBV12-4 to TRBJ2-4; the match to TRBD1 covers 7 bases. The length of the CDR3 is 13 residues. The junction had 4 bases not matched to a gene; V was cut back by 3 bases and J by 8 bases.

This clonotype was counted at least ten times. V and J are TRBV5-1 and TRBJ2-6; D is perhaps TRBD1 (5 bases). The V end was cut by 5 bases, the J end by 0 bases, with 18 bases between. From germline, CDR1 is SGHRS and CDR2 YFSETQ. CDR3 length equals 18 residues. CDR3 sequence (DNA): TGCGCCAGCAGACCCCATGGCCTTGGACACTCTGGGGCCAACGTCCTGACTTTC. It is translated as CASRPHGLGHSGANVLTF.

This clonotype was observed a few times. The V call is TRBV7-6, the J call TRBJ1-1; 8 bases line up with TRBD1. Germline values: CDR1 SGHVS, CDR2 FNYEAQ. This CDR3 comprises 18 residues. V gave up 3 bases and J gave up 2 bases; unmatched junction bases: 14. The CDR3 sequence: CASSFGTGRHEGNTEAFF. The CDR3 DNA reads as TGTGCCAGCAGCTTTGGGACAGGACGACATGAAGGAAACACTGAAGCTTTCTTT.

The rearrangement links TRBV20-1 to TRBJ2-3, with D uncertain. The CDR3 extends over 12 amino acids. CDR1 is DFQATT, CDR2 SNEGSKA, per germline (reference sequence). V lost 3 bases and J lost 6, with 10 bases in between. The CDR3, as DNA: TGCAGTGCTAGCCCCGGGCCCGATACGCAGTATTTT. Translation gives CSASPGPDTQYF.

This clonotype was detected only a few times. V and J are TRBV15 and TRBJ2-6, with TRBD1 matching over 9 bases. Trimming removed 1 base from V and 0 bases from J; junction bases left unmatched: 4. CDR3 length equals 18 residues. CDR1 and CDR2 from the germline V gene are LNHNV and YYDKDF (reference sequence). The CDR3 reads CATSRGGQGSSGANVLTF. CDR3 bases: TGTGCCACCAGCAGAGGGGGACAGGGCAGCTCTGGGGCCAACGTCCTGACTTTC.